The 14 T cell receptor beta chains given below trace back to one sample, sequenced in a study of T cells in Graves' hyperthyroidism and ophthalmopathy (dated by TCRdb to between 2018 and 2021). The library was made by multiplex PCR. Sequencing was performed on an Illumina HiSeq 2000. Amplification of TCR beta CDR3 regions was carried out from RNA transcripts. The TCR CDR3 was subjected to a first round of RT-PCR using the HTBI primer set and the Qiagen OneStep RT-PCR kit. Using fastp at Q25 and MiXCR, TCRdb reprocessed the public reads and kept productive beta chains. Rows are combined by CDR3 protein, so each entry shows the most common genes and DNA. The sample contains about 350,000 distinct CDR3 sequences, around 14% of them found a single time. 20% to 25% of the sample belongs to the ten largest clones. The sample was blood. These receptors were obtained from a woman aged 25 to 39 with Graves' hyperthyroidism.

The gene calls are TRBV30 and TRBJ2-2, with 10 bases aligning to TRBD2. With V trimmed by 2 bases and J by 1 base, 7 bases remained unmatched. There are 17 residues in the CDR3. Germline-derived CDR1 and CDR2 are GTSNPN and SVGIG (reference sequence). The CDR3, as DNA: TGTGCCTGGAGTAAATCGCGGACTAGCGGGAACACCGGGGAGCTGTTTTTT. This encodes CAWSKSRTSGNTGELFF.

The CDR3 nucleotides are TGTGCCAGCAGCCAAGAGGTTTACGATGAGCAGTTCTTC. Translating gives CASSQEVYDEQFF. V usage is TRBV3-1 and J usage is TRBJ2-1; D gene uncertain. V gave up 0 bases and J gave up 8 bases, with 8 bases separating them. CDR1 is LGHDT and CDR2 is YNNKEL in the germline V gene (reference sequence). The length of the CDR3 is 13 residues.

At least ten counts were recorded for this clonotype. The V gene is TRBV20-1, the J gene TRBJ2-3, with D uncertain. The CDR3 length is 15 residues. Germline CDR1 is DFQATT and CDR2 is SNEGSKA (reference sequence). CDR3 bases: TGCAGCGCCAACGTTCTCGCGGAGCGCCCAGATACGCAGTATTTT. Residues: CSANVLAERPDTQYF.

As for this clonotype: A clone one base away is much larger, so this may be a read error. The V call is TRBV28, the J call TRBJ2-7, with no clear D. The germline gives CDR1 MDHEN, CDR2 SYDVKM. Trimming shortened V by 3 bases and J by 5 bases, and 8 bases separated the two germline ends. The CDR3 consists of 12 residues. CDR3: CASSFSENEQYF. The CDR3, as DNA: TGTGCCAGCAGTTTTTCTGAAAACGAGCAGTACTTC.

This clonotype was counted ten times or more. The CDR3 DNA is TGTGCCAGCATCGCTAGACAGCGGCTAGATGAAAAACTGTTTTTT. Its protein product is CASIARQRLDEKLFF. The chain employs TRBV2 and TRBJ1-4; D might be TRBD1 (5 bases). Germline values: CDR1 SNHLY, CDR2 FYNNEI. V lost 7 bases to trimming and J lost 6 bases, with 18 bases between them. The CDR3 sequence is 15 residues long.

The chain uses TRBV30 and TRBJ2-1; D not certain. The CDR3 contains 14 residues. Trimming took 0 bases from V and 2 from J, leaving 8 bases between them. The V gene's germline CDR1 is GTSNPN and CDR2 SVGIG (reference sequence). CDR3 sequence reads: CAWSVQGTYNEQFF. CDR3 in DNA: TGTGCCTGGAGTGTACAAGGTACCTACAATGAGCAGTTCTTC. The whole variable domain, remainder taken from reference TRBV30 and TRBJ2-1, is SQTIHQWPATLVQPVGSPLSLECTVEGTSNPNLYWYRQAAGRGLQLLFYSVGIGQISSEVPQNLSASRPQDRQFILSSKKLLLSDSGFYLCAWSVQGTYNEQFFGPGTRLTVL.

This chain links TRBV3-1 with TRBJ1-4; D perhaps matches TRBD1 (6 bases). Germline CDR1 LGHDT, CDR2 YNNKEL (reference sequence). This CDR3 is 14 amino acids long. V was pared by 5 bases and J by 4 bases, with 11 bases between. DNA of the CDR3: TGTGCCAGCAGCTCAGGGGCTCTTAATGAAAAACTGTTTTTT. It yields the protein CASSSGALNEKLFF.

This clonotype was seen only a few times. The rearrangement uses TRBV19 and TRBJ2-2, with D perhaps matching TRBD2 (5 bases). The CDR3 is 13 residues long. Trimming cost V 3 bases and J 5 bases, with 7 bases left between them. CDR1 LNHDA and CDR2 SQIVND come from the germline V gene (reference sequence). CDR3 nucleotide sequence: TGTGCCAGTAGTATTGAGGGTACCGGGGAGCTGTTTTTT. Amino acid sequence: CASSIEGTGELFF.

This clonotype was seen only a few times. The chain recombines TRBV29-1 with TRBJ2-5; 8 positions match TRBD1. J lost 1 base, V lost 7 bases, and 2 bases had no gene match. CDR1 and CDR2 from the germline V gene are SQVTM and ANQGSEA. The CDR3 loop spans 12 amino acids. The CDR3 region is CSAGTGQETQYF. The CDR3 coding sequence is TGCAGCGCAGGGACAGGCCAAGAGACCCAGTACTTC.

The table lists this clonotype with many counts. The CDR3 loop reads CASSEQWLAVHEQYF. The CDR3 DNA reads TGTGCCAGCAGTGAACAATGGCTAGCGGTCCACGAGCAGTACTTC. This chain links TRBV6-1 with TRBJ2-7; TRBD2 matches 7 bases. After removal of 2 bases from V and 5 bases from J, the junction contained 9 bases not matched to a gene. The germline gives CDR1 MNHNS, CDR2 SASEGT. The CDR3 contains 15 residues.

This clonotype has ten or more counts. J is TRBJ2-7 and V is TRBV5-1; 7 bases match TRBD1. CDR3 length: 14 amino acids. V gave up 3 bases and J gave up 5 bases; unmatched junction bases: 8. Germline CDR1 SGHRS, CDR2 YFSETQ. The CDR3 here is CASSSLQGSHEQYF. The DNA of the CDR3 is TGCGCCAGCAGCTCGTTACAGGGGAGTCACGAGCAGTACTTC.

In this sample, this clonotype turned up many times. The chain recombines TRBV29-1 with TRBJ2-1; D is undetermined. The CDR3 is 13 amino acids. Germline values: CDR1 SQVTM, CDR2 ANQGSEA. Between the trimmed V and J ends, which lost 3 bases and 7 bases, there was a span of 13 bases. CDR3 sequence reads: CSVDLYDGNEQFF. The CDR3 DNA sequence: TGCAGCGTTGATCTTTACGATGGGAATGAGCAGTTCTTC.

The chain carries TRBV5-5 and TRBJ2-3; D is undetermined. V lost 4 bases, J lost 2 bases, and 11 bases lay in between. The CDR3 spans 14 residues. Looked up from germline, CDR1 is SGHKS and CDR2 is YYEKEE (reference sequence). The CDR3 region is CASSQDEDTDTQYF. CDR3 sequence (DNA): TGTGCCAGCAGCCAAGATGAAGACACAGATACGCAGTATTTT.

The V and J genes are TRBV6-1 and TRBJ1-4; TRBD1 is a possible D gene (5 bases). Trimming took off 6 bases at V and 12 bases at J, with 11 bases between the two ends. This CDR3 is built from 11 residues. CDR1 is MNHNS, CDR2 SASEGT, per germline. DNA for the CDR3: TGTGCCAGCAGAGGGGACTTTGAACTGTTTTTT. Its protein is CASRGDFELFF.